The 14 T cell receptor beta chains given below trace back to one sample, sequenced in a study of regulatory T cells in long-lasting Graves disease. Stated time point: newly diagnosed GD, antithyroid drugs for less than 3 months. Isolated PBMC RNA provided the starting material for the TCR library. Building the TCR beta libraries relied on iRepertoire HTBI primers, and CDR3 regions underwent Arm-PCR. A single record per CDR3 protein comes from TCRdb applying MiXCR to the multiplex PCR reads. The sample comprises about 420,000 distinct CDR3 sequences, 16% of which are singletons, and under 30% rests with the top ten. This sample was also put to use in a study of T cells in Graves' hyperthyroidism and ophthalmopathy.

The sample in question was peripheral blood mononuclear cells (PBMCs), obtained at new diagnosis, from a patient treated with antithyroid drugs. These receptors came from a woman in her late teens or twenties with Graves disease.

There are a few counts of this clonotype. The chain employs TRBV7-9 and TRBJ2-7; D call uncertain. Trimming stripped 1 base from V and 5 bases from J, with 6 bases between. The germline gives CDR1 SEHNR, CDR2 FQNEAQ (reference sequence). CDR3 length: 12 residues. The DNA for the CDR3 is TGTGCCAGCAGCTTAGGGGAAAACGAGCAGTACTTC. This sequence encodes CASSLGENEQYF.

As for this clonotype: Germline is not matched at one junction end, which may reflect a read error. The chain employs TRBV6-1 and TRBJ2-7, with 8 bases identical to TRBD2. Germline CDR1 and CDR2: MNHNS and SASEGT. The CDR3 runs to 16 residues. CDR3 in DNA: TGTGCCAGCAGTGAAGTCAGCGGGGGCTACTCCTACGAGCAGCACTTC. This encodes CASSEVSGGYSYEQHF.

A single count supports this clonotype. The chain employs TRBV6-2 or TRBV6-3 and TRBJ1-5, with TRBD1 identical over 11 bases. The germline V gene has CDR1 MNHEY and CDR2 SVGEGT. V lost 5 bases to trimming and J lost 6 bases; unmatched junction nucleotides: 9. The CDR3 consists of 16 residues. CDR3 loop: CASSDPGQGVTQPQHF. CDR3 bases: TGTGCCAGCAGTGATCCGGGACAGGGGGTTACTCAGCCCCAGCATTTT.

The chain joins TRBV3-1 to TRBJ2-2; D not certain. CDR3 length: 16 residues. Deletions cut 1 base from V and 5 bases from J, with 14 bases between. CDR1 LGHDT and CDR2 YNNKEL come from the germline V gene (reference sequence). The CDR3 bases are TGTGCCAGCAGCCAAGGTTTTTCAGTGGTGACCGGGGAGCTGTTTTTT. Translating gives CASSQGFSVVTGELFF.

This clonotype was seen many times. The chain uses TRBV28 and TRBJ2-1; the match to TRBD2 covers 7 bases. Germline V lookup: CDR1 MDHEN, CDR2 SYDVKM. There are 12 residues in the CDR3. With V trimmed by 8 bases and J by 4 bases, 2 bases remained unmatched. CDR3 bases: TGTGCCAGCTGGGAGGGATACAATGAGCAGTTCTTC. It specifies CASWEGYNEQFF.

This clonotype was picked up many times. This chain links TRBV20-1 with TRBJ2-3; TRBD2 agrees at 14 bases. This CDR3 contains 14 residues. Germline CDR1 reads DFQATT; CDR2 reads SNEGSKA (reference sequence). Trimming took 4 bases from V and 6 from J; bases not matched to a gene: 3. CDR3 nucleotides: TGCAGTGCTACCGGGACTAGCGGGAGTGATACGCAGTATTTT. Its translation: CSATGTSGSDTQYF.

This clonotype was seen a few times. The rearrangement uses TRBV7-8 and TRBJ2-7; possible D gene TRBD2, 5 bases. Germline V CDR1 and CDR2: SGHVS, FQNEAQ. The V and J ends lost 1 base and 9 bases respectively, with 13 bases between them. The CDR3 runs 13 residues. The CDR3 region has the DNA TGTGCCAGCAGCTTAGGAGAGGGTCTAGGGCAGTACTTC. Protein sequence: CASSLGEGLGQYF.

This clonotype was detected only a few times. The chain employs TRBV18 and TRBJ2-7; D not resolved. Germline V gene data show CDR1 as KGHSH and CDR2 as LQKENI. V was pared by 0 bases and J by 3 bases, with 6 bases between. The CDR3 sequence is 13 residues long. This CDR3 is CASSPPRYYEQYF. The CDR3 DNA sequence: TGTGCCAGCTCACCACCCAGATACTACGAGCAGTACTTC.

This chain uses TRBV9 with TRBJ2-1; D remains ambiguous. The CDR3 sequence is 14 residues long. Trimming removed 4 bases at V and 2 bases at J, with 10 bases between. Per germline, CDR1 SGDLS and CDR2 YYNGEE. CDR3 residues: CASSTDGPYNEQFF. The CDR3 DNA is TGTGCCAGCAGCACAGACGGGCCCTACAATGAGCAGTTCTTC.

This clonotype was detected only a few times. The genes are TRBV12-5 and TRBJ2-7; D might be TRBD2 (5 bases). This CDR3 is 18 amino acids long. V was pared by 5 bases and J by 1 base, with 24 bases between. Germline V gene lookup returns CDR1 LGHNT and CDR2 FRNRAP. The CDR3 reads CASGTYRGAITESYEQYF. The DNA for the CDR3 is TGTGCTAGTGGTACCTATCGGGGAGCCATCACTGAATCCTACGAGCAGTACTTC.

This clonotype was seen many times. V gene TRBV6-2 or TRBV6-3 combines with J gene TRBJ1-4; 7 bases agree with TRBD1. The V and J ends lost 10 bases and 4 bases, in that order; junction bases with no gene match: 9. In germline, CDR1 is MNHEY, CDR2 SVGEGT. The CDR3 consists of 14 residues. CDR3 in DNA: TGTGCCAAGGGGAGCGGGACAGATAATGAAAAACTGTTTTTT. Its translation is CAKGSGTDNEKLFF.

The chain has TRBV5-1 and TRBJ1-1, with D tentatively TRBD1 (6 bases). There are 14 residues in the CDR3. Trimming removed 2 bases at V and 5 bases at J, with 13 bases between. Germline CDR1 is SGHRS and CDR2 is YFSETQ. The DNA for the CDR3 is TGCGCCAGCAGCTTTACAGGGTCGGGGACTGAAGCTTTCTTT. Translated: CASSFTGSGTEAFF.

V is TRBV7-2 and J is TRBJ2-7; the match to TRBD2 covers 10 bases. The V gene's germline CDR1 is SGHTA and CDR2 FQGNSA. The trim removed 0 bases at V and 1 base at J, leaving 3 bases unmatched. The CDR3 is 16 amino acids. CDR3 DNA: TGTGCCAGCAGCTTAGCGCTAGCGGGAGTTTCCTACGAGCAGTACTTC. It is translated as CASSLALAGVSYEQYF.

This clonotype showed up just a few times. The chain joins TRBV10-1 to TRBJ2-1, with D possibly being TRBD1 (6 bases). Trimming removed 6 bases from V and 1 base from J, with 19 bases in between. The length of the CDR3 is 17 residues. From germline, CDR1 is WNHNN and CDR2 SYGVQD (reference sequence). CDR3 nucleotides: TGCGCCAGCAGCTTTCAACGTGGACAGCCGTCCTACAATGAGCAGTTCTTC. Encoded protein: CASSFQRGQPSYNEQFF.